This entry features one TCR beta chain sequence. The protocol was immunoSEQ multiplex PCR, while the TCRdb copy is restricted to in-frame clones and leaves out a portion. The sample includes 650,000 to 800,000 clones, about 92% of them seen just once. The data were taken from a study of shared clonotypes between healthy human individuals. The naive CD8 population came from CD45RO-negative cells selected for CCR7, without terminally differentiated effector memory CD45RA+ cells. CDR1 is SGHAT and CDR2 is FQNNGV in the germline V gene. The V end was cut by 2 bases, the J end by 5 bases, with 22 bases between. CDR3 length: 17 amino acids.

The clonotype originates from a young man in good health. This chain links TRBV11-2 with TRBJ2-7; D not resolved. The material sequenced was naive CD8+ T cells sorted from blood. CDR3 sequence: CASSLYPPGRGVHEQYF. DNA for the CDR3: TGTGCCAGCAGCTTATACCCCCCAGGCCGAGGAGTCCACGAGCAGTACTTC.